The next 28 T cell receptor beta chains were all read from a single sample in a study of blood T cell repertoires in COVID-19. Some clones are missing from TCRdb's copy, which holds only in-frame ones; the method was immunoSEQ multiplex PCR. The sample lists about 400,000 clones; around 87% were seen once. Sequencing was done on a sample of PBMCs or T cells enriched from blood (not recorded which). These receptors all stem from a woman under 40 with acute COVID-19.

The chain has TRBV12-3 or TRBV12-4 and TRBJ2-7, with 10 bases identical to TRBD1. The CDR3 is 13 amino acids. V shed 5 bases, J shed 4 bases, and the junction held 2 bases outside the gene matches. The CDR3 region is CASSRQGAYEQYF. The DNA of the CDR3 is TGTGCCAGCAGTAGACAGGGGGCATACGAGCAGTACTTC.

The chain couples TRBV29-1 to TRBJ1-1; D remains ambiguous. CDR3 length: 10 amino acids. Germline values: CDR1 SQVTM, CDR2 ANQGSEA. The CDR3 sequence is CGGMNTEAFF. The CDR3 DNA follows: TGCGGAGGAATGAACACTGAAGCTTTCTTT. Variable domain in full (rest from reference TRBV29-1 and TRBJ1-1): SAVISQKPSRDICQRGTSLTIQCQVDSQVTMMFWYRQQPGQSLTLIATANQGSEATYESGFVIDKFPISRPNLTFSTLTVSNMSPEDSSIYLCGGMNTEAFFGQGTRLTVV.

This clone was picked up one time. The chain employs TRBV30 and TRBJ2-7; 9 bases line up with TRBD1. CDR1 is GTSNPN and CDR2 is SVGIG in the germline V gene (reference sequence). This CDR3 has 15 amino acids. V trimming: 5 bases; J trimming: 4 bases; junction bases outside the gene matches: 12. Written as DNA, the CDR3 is TGTGCCTGGGGTCGCCCCGGGACAGGGTCATACGAGCAGTACTTC. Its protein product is CAWGRPGTGSYEQYF. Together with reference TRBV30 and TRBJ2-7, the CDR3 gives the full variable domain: SQTIHQWPATLVQPVGSPLSLECTVEGTSNPNLYWYRQAAGRGLQLLFYSVGIGQISSEVPQNLSASRPQDRQFILSSKKLLLSDSGFYLCAWGRPGTGSYEQYFGPGTRLTVT.

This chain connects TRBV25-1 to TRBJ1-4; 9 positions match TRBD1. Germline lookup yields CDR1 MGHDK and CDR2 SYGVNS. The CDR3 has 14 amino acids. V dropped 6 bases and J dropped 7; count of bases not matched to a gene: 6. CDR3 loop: CASSDGQGLEKLFF. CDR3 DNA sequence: TGTGCCAGCAGCGACGGACAGGGGCTTGAAAAACTGTTTTTT.

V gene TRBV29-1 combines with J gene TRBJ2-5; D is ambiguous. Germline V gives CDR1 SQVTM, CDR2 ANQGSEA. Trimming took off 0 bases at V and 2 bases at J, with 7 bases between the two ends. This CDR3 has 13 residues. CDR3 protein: CSVEDPRQETQYF. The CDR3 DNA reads TGCAGCGTTGAAGACCCCAGACAAGAGACCCAGTACTTC.

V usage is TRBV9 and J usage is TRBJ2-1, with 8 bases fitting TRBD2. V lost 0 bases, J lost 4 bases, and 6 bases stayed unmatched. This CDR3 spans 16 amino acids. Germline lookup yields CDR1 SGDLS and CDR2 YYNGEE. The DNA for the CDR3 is TGTGCCAGCAGCGTAGAGGGAGCGGGGGAATACAATGAGCAGTTCTTC. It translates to CASSVEGAGEYNEQFF.

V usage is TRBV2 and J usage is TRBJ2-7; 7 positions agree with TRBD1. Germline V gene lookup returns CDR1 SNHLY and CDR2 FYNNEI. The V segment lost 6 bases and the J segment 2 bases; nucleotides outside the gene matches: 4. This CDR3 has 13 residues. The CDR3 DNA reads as TGTGCCAGCAGGCAGGGACAGACCTACGAGCAGTACTTC. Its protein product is CASRQGQTYEQYF.

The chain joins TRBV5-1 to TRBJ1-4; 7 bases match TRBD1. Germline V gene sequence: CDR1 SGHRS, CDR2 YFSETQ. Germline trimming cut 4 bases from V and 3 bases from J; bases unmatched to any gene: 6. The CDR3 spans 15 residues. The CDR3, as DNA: TGCGCCAGCAGCCGCGACAGGGTGGCTAATGAAAAACTGTTTTTT. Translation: CASSRDRVANEKLFF.

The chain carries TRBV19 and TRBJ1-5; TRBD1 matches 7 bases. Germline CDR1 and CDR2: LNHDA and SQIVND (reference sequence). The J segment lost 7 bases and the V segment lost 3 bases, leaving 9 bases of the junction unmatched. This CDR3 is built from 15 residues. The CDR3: CASSIYRGGTQPQHF. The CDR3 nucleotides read TGTGCCAGTAGTATCTACAGGGGAGGCACCCAGCCCCAGCATTTT. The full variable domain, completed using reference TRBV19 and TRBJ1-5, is DGGITQSPKYLFRKEGQNVTLSCEQNLNHDAMYWYRQDPGQGLRLIYYSQIVNDFQKGDIAEGYSVSREKKESFPLTVTSAQKNPTAFYLCASSIYRGGTQPQHFGDGTRLSIL.

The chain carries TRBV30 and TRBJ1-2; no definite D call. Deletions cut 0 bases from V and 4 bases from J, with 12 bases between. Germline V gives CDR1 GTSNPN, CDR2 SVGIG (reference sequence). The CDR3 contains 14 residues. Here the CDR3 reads CAWSVGTQSYGYTF. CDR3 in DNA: TGTGCCTGGAGTGTGGGCACACAGAGCTATGGCTACACCTTC.

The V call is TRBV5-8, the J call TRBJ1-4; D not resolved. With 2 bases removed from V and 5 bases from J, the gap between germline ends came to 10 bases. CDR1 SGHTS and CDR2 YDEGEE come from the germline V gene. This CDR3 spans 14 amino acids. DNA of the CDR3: TGTGCCAGCAGCTTCGAGGATTTAAATGAAAAACTGTTTTTT. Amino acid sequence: CASSFEDLNEKLFF.

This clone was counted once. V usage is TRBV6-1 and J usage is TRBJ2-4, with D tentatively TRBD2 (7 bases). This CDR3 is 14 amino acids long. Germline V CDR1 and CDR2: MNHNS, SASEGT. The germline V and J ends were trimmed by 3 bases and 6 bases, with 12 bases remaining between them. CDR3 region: CASSDEGGLNIQYF. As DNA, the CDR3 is TGTGCCAGCAGTGACGAGGGGGGGCTAAACATTCAGTACTTC.

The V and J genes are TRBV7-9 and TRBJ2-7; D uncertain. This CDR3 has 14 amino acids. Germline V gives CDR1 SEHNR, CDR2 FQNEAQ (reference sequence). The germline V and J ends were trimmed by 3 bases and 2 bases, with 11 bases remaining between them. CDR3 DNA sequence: TGTGCCAGCAGCTTTAATACAGATCCCTACGAGCAGTACTTC. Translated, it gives CASSFNTDPYEQYF.

CDR3 sequence: CASSYPGPQHF. In DNA form, the CDR3 reads TGTGCCAGCAGTTATCCAGGGCCCCAGCATTTT. The chain links TRBV6-2 or TRBV6-3 to TRBJ1-5; D is unresolved. The CDR3 is 11 amino acids. The V gene's germline CDR1 is MNHEY and CDR2 SVGEGT. V shed 3 bases and J shed 9 bases, with 6 bases lying between them.

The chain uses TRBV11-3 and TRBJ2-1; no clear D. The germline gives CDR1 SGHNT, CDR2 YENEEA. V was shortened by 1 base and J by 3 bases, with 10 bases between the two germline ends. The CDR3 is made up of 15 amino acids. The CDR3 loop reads CASSLALTGYNEQFF. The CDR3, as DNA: TGTGCCAGCAGCTTAGCGCTTACGGGCTACAATGAGCAGTTCTTC.

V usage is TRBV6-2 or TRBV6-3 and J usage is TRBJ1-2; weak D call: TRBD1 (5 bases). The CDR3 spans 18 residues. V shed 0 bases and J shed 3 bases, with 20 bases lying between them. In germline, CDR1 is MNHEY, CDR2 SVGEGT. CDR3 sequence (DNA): TGTGCCAGCAGTTACTCGACGGTGGAGGGGAGGTACGACTATGGCTACACCTTC. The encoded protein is CASSYSTVEGRYDYGYTF.

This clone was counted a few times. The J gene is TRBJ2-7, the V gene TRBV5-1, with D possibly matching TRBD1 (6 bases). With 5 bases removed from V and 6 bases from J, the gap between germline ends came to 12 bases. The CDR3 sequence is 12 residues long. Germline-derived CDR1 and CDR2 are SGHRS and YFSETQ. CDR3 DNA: TGCGCCAGCAGGGGACACCTTGGCGAGCAGTACTTC. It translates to CASRGHLGEQYF.

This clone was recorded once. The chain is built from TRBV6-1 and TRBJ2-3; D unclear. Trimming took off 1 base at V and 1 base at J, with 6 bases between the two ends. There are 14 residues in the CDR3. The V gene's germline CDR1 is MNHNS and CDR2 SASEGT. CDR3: CASSEVQRTDTQYF. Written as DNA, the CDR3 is TGTGCCAGCAGTGAAGTACAGCGCACAGATACGCAGTATTTT.

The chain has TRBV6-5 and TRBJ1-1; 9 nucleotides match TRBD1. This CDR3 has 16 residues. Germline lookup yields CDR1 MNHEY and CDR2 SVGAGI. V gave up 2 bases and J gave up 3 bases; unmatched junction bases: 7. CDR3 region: CASSYGGGTGYTEAFF. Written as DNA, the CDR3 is TGTGCCAGCAGTTACGGAGGAGGGACAGGGTACACTGAAGCTTTCTTT.

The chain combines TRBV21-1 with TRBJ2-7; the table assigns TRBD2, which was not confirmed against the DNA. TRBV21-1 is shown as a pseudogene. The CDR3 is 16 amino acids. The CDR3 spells CASSKGVESSSYEQYF. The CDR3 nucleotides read TGTGCCAGCAGCAAGGGAGTCGAGTCCAGCTCCTACGAGCAGTACTTC.

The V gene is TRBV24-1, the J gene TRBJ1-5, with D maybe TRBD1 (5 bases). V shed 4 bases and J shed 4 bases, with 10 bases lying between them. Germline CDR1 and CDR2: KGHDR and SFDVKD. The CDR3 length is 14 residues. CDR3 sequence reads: CATSEETGNQPQHF. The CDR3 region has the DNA TGTGCCACCAGTGAGGAAACAGGTAATCAGCCCCAGCATTTT.

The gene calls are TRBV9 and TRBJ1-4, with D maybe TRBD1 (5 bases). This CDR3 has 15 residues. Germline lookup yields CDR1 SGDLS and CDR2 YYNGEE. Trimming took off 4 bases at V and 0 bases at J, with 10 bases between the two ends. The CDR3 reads CASSITGTTNEKLFF. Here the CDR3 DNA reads TGTGCCAGCAGCATAACAGGAACAACTAATGAAAAACTGTTTTTT.

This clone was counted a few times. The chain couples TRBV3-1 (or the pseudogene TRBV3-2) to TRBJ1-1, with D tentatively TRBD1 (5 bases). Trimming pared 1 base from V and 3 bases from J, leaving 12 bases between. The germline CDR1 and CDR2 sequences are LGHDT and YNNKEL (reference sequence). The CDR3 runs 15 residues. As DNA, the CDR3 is TGTGCCAGCAGCCAAGGTGGAGGGGAATACACTGAAGCTTTCTTT. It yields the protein CASSQGGGEYTEAFF.

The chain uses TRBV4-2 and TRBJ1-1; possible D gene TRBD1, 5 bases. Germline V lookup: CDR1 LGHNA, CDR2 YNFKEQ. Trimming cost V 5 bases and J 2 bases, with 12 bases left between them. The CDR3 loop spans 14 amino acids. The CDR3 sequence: CASSREGTNTEAFF. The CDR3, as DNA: TGTGCCAGCAGCAGGGAGGGGACCAACACTGAAGCTTTCTTT.

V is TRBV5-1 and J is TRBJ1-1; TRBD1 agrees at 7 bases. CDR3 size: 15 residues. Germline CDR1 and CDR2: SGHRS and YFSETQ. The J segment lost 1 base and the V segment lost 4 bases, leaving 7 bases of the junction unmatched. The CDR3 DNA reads TGCGCCAGCAGCGAAGGCGGGACAGAGAACACTGAAGCTTTCTTT. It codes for CASSEGGTENTEAFF.

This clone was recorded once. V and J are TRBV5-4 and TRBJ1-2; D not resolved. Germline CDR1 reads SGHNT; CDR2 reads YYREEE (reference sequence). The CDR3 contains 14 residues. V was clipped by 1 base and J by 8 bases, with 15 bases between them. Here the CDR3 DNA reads TGTGCCAGCAGCTTGAATAAGGGAGAAGGAGGCTACACCTTC. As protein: CASSLNKGEGGYTF.

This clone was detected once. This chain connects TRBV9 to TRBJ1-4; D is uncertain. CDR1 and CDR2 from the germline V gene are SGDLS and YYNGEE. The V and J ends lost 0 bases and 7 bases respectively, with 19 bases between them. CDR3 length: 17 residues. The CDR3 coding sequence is TGTGCCAGCAGCGTAGTAAAGAAGACTCCCTCGGGTGAAAAACTGTTTTTT. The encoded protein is CASSVVKKTPSGEKLFF.

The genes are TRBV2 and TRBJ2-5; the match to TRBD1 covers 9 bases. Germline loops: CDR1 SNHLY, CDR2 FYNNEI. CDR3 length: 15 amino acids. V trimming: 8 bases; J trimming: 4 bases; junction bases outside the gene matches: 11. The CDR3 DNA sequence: TGTGCCAGCGGAGGGGAGGGGGACAGGGCAGAGACCCAGTACTTC. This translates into CASGGEGDRAETQYF.